A single sample gave rise to the 27 T cell receptor beta chains below, sequenced in a study of blood T cell repertoires in COVID-19 (dated by TCRdb to 2019 to 2021). Library generation was performed with the immunoSEQ multiplex PCR assay. The table was pulled from immuneACCESS by TCRdb, which kept in-frame rearrangements only. Such tables lose some clones; where checked, under half of the loss comes from unresolved V genes, and the rest has no known cause. The sample table lists 130,000 or so clones, around 84% of them with a count of one. The biggest ten clones account for roughly 8.7% of the sample. The source material was peripheral blood. Receptors originate from a woman aged 60 to 75 with acute or convalescent COVID-19.

V is TRBV7-2 and J is TRBJ2-2, with D possibly being TRBD2 (5 bases). Germline V CDR1 and CDR2: SGHTA, FQGNSA. This CDR3 is 14 amino acids long. With 5 bases removed from V and 5 bases from J, the gap between germline ends came to 12 bases. The CDR3 bases are TGTGCCAGCAGCCGTAGCGAGCCTACCGGGGAGCTGTTTTTT. Translated: CASSRSEPTGELFF.

The V gene is TRBV29-1, the J gene TRBJ2-7; D is unclear. CDR3 length: 12 amino acids. CDR1 and CDR2 (germline): SQVTM, ANQGSEA. Between the trimmed V and J ends, which lost 3 bases and 1 base, there was a span of 7 bases. The DNA of the CDR3 is TGCAGCGTTGAGTCCAGGTCCTACGAGCAGTACTTC. Amino acids: CSVESRSYEQYF.

This clone has just one count. This rearrangement joins TRBV7-9 to TRBJ1-4, with TRBD1 matching 7 bases. Losses at the gene ends were 5 bases for V and 4 bases for J; bases not matched to a gene: 7. The CDR3 sequence is 15 residues long. Germline CDR1 reads SEHNR; CDR2 reads FQNEAQ (reference sequence). CDR3 sequence (DNA): TGTGCCAGCAGCACCTCGGGACAGCTTAATGAAAAACTGTTTTTT. Amino acid sequence: CASSTSGQLNEKLFF.

CDR3 loop: CASGRPGGEQYF. In DNA form, the CDR3 reads TGTGCCAGCGGGCGCCCGGGGGGCGAGCAGTACTTC. The genes are TRBV6-5 and TRBJ2-7; 7 nucleotides line up with TRBD2. CDR1 and CDR2 from the germline V gene are MNHEY and SVGAGI. J lost 6 bases, V lost 8 bases, and 7 bases had no gene match. The CDR3 is made up of 12 amino acids.

This chain joins TRBV7-2 and TRBJ2-5; 12 bases match TRBD2. V shed 5 bases and J 1 base; nucleotides not matched to a gene: 5. The V gene's germline CDR1 is SGHTA and CDR2 FQGNSA. The CDR3 runs to 16 residues. Here the CDR3 reads CASSLASGGGQETQYF. The CDR3 DNA follows: TGTGCCAGCAGCCTTGCTAGCGGGGGGGGCCAAGAGACCCAGTACTTC.

The V call is TRBV6-5, the J call TRBJ2-3, with a tentative D call TRBD2 (6 bases). The CDR3 runs to 15 residues. CDR1 MNHEY and CDR2 SVGAGI come from the germline V gene. Trimming cost V 5 bases and J 4 bases, with 16 bases left between them. CDR3 bases: TGTGCCAGCAGTCTAAGGGACTTCCTAGCAGATACGCAGTATTTT. This codes for CASSLRDFLADTQYF.

V gene TRBV2 combines with J gene TRBJ1-5, with 8 positions matching TRBD1. CDR3 length: 17 amino acids. V dropped 8 bases and J dropped 0; count of bases not matched to a gene: 12. Germline V gives CDR1 SNHLY, CDR2 FYNNEI. CDR3 nucleotide sequence: TGTGCCAGCGCCTGGGGACAGGAGTTTTATAGCAATCAGCCCCAGCATTTT. Translating gives CASAWGQEFYSNQPQHF. The whole variable domain, filled in from reference TRBV2 and TRBJ1-5, reads EPEVTQTPSHQVTQMGQEVILRCVPISNHLYFYWYRQILGQKVEFLVSFYNNEISEKSEIFDDQFSVERPDGSNFTLKIRSTKLEDSAMYFCASAWGQEFYSNQPQHFGDGTRLSIL.

This rearrangement joins TRBV25-1 to TRBJ2-7; tentatively, D is TRBD1 (5 bases). CDR3 length equals 15 residues. In germline, CDR1 is MGHDK, CDR2 SYGVNS. Trimming pared 6 bases from V and 0 bases from J, leaving 15 bases between. The CDR3 reads CASRPGFPSSYEQYF. CDR3 sequence (DNA): TGTGCCAGCAGGCCAGGGTTTCCCTCCTCCTACGAGCAGTACTTC.

This clone was observed a single time. The V gene is TRBV14, the J gene TRBJ1-3; 8 nucleotides align to TRBD1. Germline CDR1 is SGHDN and CDR2 is FVKESK. V shed 3 bases and J 0 bases; nucleotides not matched to a gene: 4. This CDR3 spans 16 amino acids. CDR3 protein: CASSQPGQVSGNTIYF. In nucleotides, the CDR3 is TGTGCCAGCAGCCAGCCGGGACAGGTCTCTGGAAACACCATATATTTT.

V usage is TRBV7-2 and J usage is TRBJ2-7; 8 bases match TRBD1. CDR3 size: 13 residues. Per germline, CDR1 SGHTA and CDR2 FQGNSA. V was pared by 5 bases and J by 12 bases, with 12 bases of the junction left unmatched. CDR3 sequence: CASSRQAGQGWYF. In nucleotides, the CDR3 is TGTGCCAGCAGCCGCCAGGCAGGACAGGGCTGGTACTTC.

This clone was counted many times. This chain uses TRBV10-1 with TRBJ2-2; D ambiguous. The CDR3 is made up of 13 amino acids. Germline V gene lookup returns CDR1 WNHNN and CDR2 SYGVQD (reference sequence). Trimming took 0 bases from V and 9 from J, leaving 8 bases between them. CDR3 region: CASSESLNRELFF. CDR3 sequence (DNA): TGCGCCAGCAGTGAGTCATTGAACAGGGAGCTGTTTTTT.

The V and J genes are TRBV6-5 and TRBJ1-1; D uncertain. Germline CDR1 MNHEY, CDR2 SVGAGI. V lost 2 bases and J 2 bases, leaving 12 bases between the germline ends. CDR3 size: 15 residues. CDR3 in amino acids: CASSYAQRGNTEAFF. The CDR3 DNA reads as TGTGCCAGCAGTTACGCCCAGCGAGGAAACACTGAAGCTTTCTTT.

The table lists this clone with a count of one. The chain is built from TRBV6-7 and TRBJ2-7; tentative D call: TRBD2 (5 bases). TRBV6-7 is recorded as an ORF, its role being uncertain. V lost 6 bases to trimming and J lost 2 bases, with 14 bases between them. This CDR3 spans 14 amino acids. As DNA, the CDR3 is TGTGCCAGCAGCCCTATCCCGGAGGCCTACGAGCAGTACTTC. Translated, it gives CASSPIPEAYEQYF.

This clone is a singleton in its sample. The rearrangement links TRBV15 to TRBJ1-6; a weak D match, TRBD1 (5 bases). CDR3 length: 17 residues. Germline CDR1 and CDR2: LNHNV and YYDKDF (reference sequence). The ends were cut back, 1 base at V and 7 bases at J, with 17 bases in the middle. Here the CDR3 DNA reads TGTGCCACCAGCAGAGCTTCAGACAGCCTTTCGAATTCACCCCTCCACTTT. Translation gives CATSRASDSLSNSPLHF.

The rearrangement uses TRBV10-2 and TRBJ2-3, with unresolved D. Looked up from germline, CDR1 is WSHSY and CDR2 is SAAADI. This CDR3 contains 14 residues. Trimming cost V 8 bases and J 1 base, with 13 bases left between them. The CDR3 bases are TGCGCCAGCGCCAACCACCGGGGCACAGATACGCAGTATTTT. Its protein is CASANHRGTDTQYF.

The chain employs TRBV6-2 or TRBV6-3 and TRBJ2-7, with TRBD1 as a possible D gene (6 bases). V was shortened by 6 bases and J by 3 bases, with 18 bases between the two germline ends. Looked up from germline, CDR1 is MNHEY and CDR2 is SVGEGT. CDR3 size: 15 residues. CDR3 DNA: TGTGCCAGCAGCCGTTCCGGGACACAAATCTACGAGCAGTACTTC. Residues: CASSRSGTQIYEQYF.

In its sample, this clone was seen a few times. The V and J genes are TRBV2 and TRBJ1-6, with no clear D. Germline V gene sequence: CDR1 SNHLY, CDR2 FYNNEI. CDR3 size: 16 residues. Trimming removed 3 bases from V and 6 bases from J, with 15 bases in between. The CDR3 nucleotides are TGTGCCAGCAGTGATGCCGGAGGATCGGGTAATTCACCCCTCCACTTT. Translation: CASSDAGGSGNSPLHF.

The gene calls are TRBV27 and TRBJ2-7, with 11 nucleotides matching TRBD2. CDR3 size: 16 residues. Per germline, CDR1 MNHEY and CDR2 SMNVEV (reference sequence). V shed 4 bases and J 1 base; nucleotides not matched to a gene: 6. The CDR3 nucleotides are TGTGCCAGCAGTTCGCCTACTAGCGGGAGTTCCTACGAGCAGTACTTC. Protein sequence: CASSSPTSGSSYEQYF.

The gene calls are TRBV5-1 and TRBJ2-3; D gene uncertain. V dropped 1 base and J dropped 0 bases, with 9 bases sitting between them. Looked up from germline, CDR1 is SGHRS and CDR2 is YFSETQ. CDR3 length: 15 residues. The CDR3 nucleotides are TGCGCCAGCAGCTTGAGTCTCACTAGCACAGATACGCAGTATTTT. Protein sequence: CASSLSLTSTDTQYF. Using reference TRBV5-1 and TRBJ2-3 for the parts outside the CDR3, the full variable domain is KAGVTQTPRYLIKTRGQQVTLSCSPISGHRSVSWYQQTPGQGLQFLFEYFSETQRNKGNFPGRFSGRQFSNSRSEMNVSTLELGDSALYLCASSLSLTSTDTQYFGPGTRLTVL.

DNA for the CDR3: TGTGCCTGGAGCCCATTCCCGAACACTGAAGCTTTCTTT. This gives the protein CAWSPFPNTEAFF. The chain carries TRBV30 and TRBJ1-1; D ambiguous. The CDR3 spans 13 residues. V shed 3 bases and J shed 1 base, with 9 bases lying between them. Germline CDR1 and CDR2: GTSNPN and SVGIG (reference sequence).

The chain combines TRBV5-1 with TRBJ1-1; tentative D call: TRBD1 (5 bases). The CDR3 is made up of 15 amino acids. Germline lookup yields CDR1 SGHRS and CDR2 YFSETQ. V was clipped by 0 bases and J by 4 bases, with 13 bases between them. CDR3 sequence: CASSLAGDEATEAFF. The CDR3 region has the DNA TGCGCCAGCAGCTTGGCGGGGGACGAGGCCACTGAAGCTTTCTTT.

The J gene is TRBJ1-3, the V gene TRBV5-4; 7 bases agree with TRBD1. This CDR3 region has 15 residues. In germline, CDR1 is SGHNT, CDR2 YYREEE (reference sequence). The junction had 9 bases not matched to a gene; V was cut back by 5 bases and J by 4 bases. The CDR3 DNA reads TGTGCCAGCAGTTTAACCGGGACAGTGGGAAACACCATATATTTT. It translates to CASSLTGTVGNTIYF.

In DNA form, the CDR3 reads TGTGCCAGTAGTATGGGCCAGACAAACACTGAAGCTTTCTTT. It is translated as CASSMGQTNTEAFF. The V and J genes are TRBV19 and TRBJ1-1; D unresolved. The CDR3 covers 14 residues. V was trimmed by 3 bases and J by 2 bases, leaving 10 bases between them. Germline-derived CDR1 and CDR2 are LNHDA and SQIVND (reference sequence).

The chain links TRBV27 to TRBJ1-5, with D possibly TRBD1 on 6 matching bases. Germline V lookup: CDR1 MNHEY, CDR2 SMNVEV (reference sequence). V lost 6 bases and J lost 5, with 11 bases in between. CDR3 size: 13 residues. CDR3 region: CASSRTVDQPQHF. CDR3 DNA sequence: TGTGCCAGCAGCCGGACAGTCGATCAGCCCCAGCATTTT.

The gene calls are TRBV7-6 and TRBJ1-2; perhaps TRBD1 as D (5 bases). V lost 5 bases, J lost 2 bases, and 15 bases lay in between. Germline V CDR1 and CDR2: SGHVS, FNYEAQ. The CDR3 runs to 15 residues. Here the CDR3 reads CASSRDGGINYGYTF. For the CDR3, the DNA is TGTGCCAGCAGCCGCGATGGGGGGATCAACTATGGCTACACCTTC.

This clone was detected a few times. The chain carries TRBV30 and TRBJ2-1, with a tentative D call TRBD1 (6 bases). V lost 0 bases and J lost 4, with 19 bases in between. Per the germline V gene, CDR1 is GTSNPN and CDR2 is SVGIG (reference sequence). The CDR3 spans 17 residues. CDR3: CAWSVGSTGEFYNEQFF. The DNA for the CDR3 is TGTGCCTGGAGTGTAGGGTCGACAGGCGAATTTTACAATGAGCAGTTCTTC.

The CDR3 region has the DNA TGTGCCAGCAGGTCCAGTGGCGAGGGCTACATGGGGCAGTTCTTC. This gives the protein CASRSSGEGYMGQFF. V is TRBV27 and J is TRBJ2-1, with D possibly matching TRBD2 (5 bases). The CDR3 extends over 15 amino acids. Trimming took off 6 bases at V and 12 bases at J, with 24 bases between the two ends. CDR1 is MNHEY, CDR2 SMNVEV, per germline (reference sequence).